Listed here are 30 T cell receptor beta chains from one sample, sequenced in a study of blood T cell repertoires in COVID-19. Here immunoSEQ multiplex PCR was the method, and the copy in TCRdb shows in-frame clones only, minus some. The table lists 300,000 to 400,000 clones, 85% to 90% of them singletons. The sample was PBMCs or T cells enriched from blood (not recorded which). These receptors all stem from a woman in her 30s with acute COVID-19.

The genes are TRBV30 and TRBJ1-4, with D perhaps matching TRBD1 (6 bases). V shed 8 bases and J shed 5 bases, with 21 bases lying between them. The germline gives CDR1 GTSNPN, CDR2 SVGIG (reference sequence). This CDR3 is built from 15 residues. The CDR3 nucleotides read TGTGCCCGGAAAGCGTCCGGACAGCCGAATGAAAAACTGTTTTTT. As protein: CARKASGQPNEKLFF.

The rearrangement uses TRBV20-1 and TRBJ1-1, with D unresolved. Germline V lookup: CDR1 DFQATT, CDR2 SNEGSKA (reference sequence). There are 15 residues in the CDR3. Trimming cost V 3 bases and J 3 bases, with 17 bases left between them. The CDR3 is CSASPTGRVDTEAFF. CDR3 bases: TGCAGTGCTAGTCCCACTGGGAGGGTGGACACTGAAGCTTTCTTT.

The V call is TRBV10-2, the J call TRBJ1-4; weak D call: TRBD1 (6 bases). The V gene lost 2 bases and the J gene lost 5 bases, with 12 bases spanning the gap. This CDR3 has 15 residues. The germline gives CDR1 WSHSY, CDR2 SAAADI. DNA of the CDR3: TGCGCCAGCAGTGAGGGACAGTTGGGAAATGAAAAACTGTTTTTT. It specifies CASSEGQLGNEKLFF.

The chain uses TRBV5-1 and TRBJ1-5, with D perhaps TRBD1 (5 bases). The CDR3 sequence is 15 residues long. Germline-derived CDR1 and CDR2 are SGHRS and YFSETQ. V was shortened by 0 bases and J by 3 bases, with 10 bases between the two germline ends. CDR3 sequence: CASSLEGDTNQPQHF. As DNA, the CDR3 is TGCGCCAGCAGCTTGGAAGGGGATACCAATCAGCCCCAGCATTTT.

The CDR3 nucleotides read TGCGCCAGCAGCTTGGCTCCGGGGATGAACACTGAAGCTTTCTTT. This gives the protein CASSLAPGMNTEAFF. The chain has TRBV5-1 and TRBJ1-1; D unresolved. Germline V gene lookup returns CDR1 SGHRS and CDR2 YFSETQ. The CDR3 consists of 15 residues. The V end lost 0 bases, the J end lost 0 bases, and 9 bases lay between the germline ends. The full variable domain, its missing parts supplied by reference TRBV5-1 and TRBJ1-1, is KAGVTQTPRYLIKTRGQQVTLSCSPISGHRSVSWYQQTPGQGLQFLFEYFSETQRNKGNFPGRFSGRQFSNSRSEMNVSTLELGDSALYLCASSLAPGMNTEAFFGQGTRLTVV.

J is TRBJ1-2 and V is TRBV7-2, with D unresolved. This CDR3 has 15 residues. Germline V gene data show CDR1 as SGHTA and CDR2 as FQGNSA. The germline V and J ends were trimmed by 1 base and 6 bases, with 15 bases remaining between them. CDR3 residues: CASSLGGGSYHGYTF. In DNA form, the CDR3 reads TGTGCCAGCAGCTTAGGGGGAGGGTCTTACCATGGCTACACCTTC.

This clone was seen a few times. V is TRBV7-3 and J is TRBJ1-6, with TRBD1 as a possible D gene (5 bases). Germline loops: CDR1 SGHTA, CDR2 FQGTGA. The CDR3 length is 15 residues. Trimming stripped 5 bases from V and 6 bases from J, with 14 bases between. The CDR3 coding sequence is TGTGCCAGCAGCCTTACCAGACAGCCTAATTCACCCCTCCACTTT. This codes for CASSLTRQPNSPLHF.

The chain combines TRBV20-1 with TRBJ2-1, with 8 bases aligning to TRBD2. This CDR3 has 10 residues. Looked up from germline, CDR1 is DFQATT and CDR2 is SNEGSKA (reference sequence). The ends lost 3 bases at V and 12 bases at J; junction bases unmatched: 1. The CDR3 spells CSARAGGQFF. Here the CDR3 DNA reads TGCAGTGCTAGGGCGGGAGGGCAGTTCTTC.

V is TRBV6-2 or TRBV6-3 and J is TRBJ1-2; D is uncertain. In germline, CDR1 is MNHEY, CDR2 SVGEGT. Deletions cut 5 bases from V and 4 bases from J, with 11 bases between. CDR3 length equals 13 residues. CDR3 sequence reads: CASSQNRGYGYTF. The DNA for the CDR3 is TGTGCCAGCAGTCAGAACCGGGGCTATGGCTACACCTTC.

The chain employs TRBV18 and TRBJ2-1; unclear D gene. The germline gives CDR1 KGHSH, CDR2 LQKENI. The ends were cut back, 0 bases at V and 6 bases at J, with 15 bases in the middle. The CDR3 length is 16 residues. The CDR3: CASSPPFGQVVNEQFF. The CDR3 nucleotides read TGTGCCAGCTCACCACCGTTTGGCCAGGTGGTCAATGAGCAGTTCTTC.

The J gene is TRBJ2-7, the V gene TRBV21-1; TRBD2, the D gene given by the table, was not confirmed from the DNA. TRBV21-1 is annotated as a pseudogene. The CDR3 totals 22 residues. The CDR3 loop reads CASSKESPGGTSGGQLQCEQYF. Written as DNA, the CDR3 is TGTGCCAGCAGCAAAGAATCTCCTGGGGGGACTAGCGGGGGCCAGTTGCAGTGCGAGCAGTACTTC.

This chain uses TRBV6-6 with TRBJ2-7; 8 bases are shared with TRBD2. CDR1 and CDR2 (germline): MNHNY, SVGAGI (reference sequence). V lost 10 bases, J lost 7 bases, and 12 bases stayed unmatched. The CDR3 contains 13 residues. The CDR3 bases are TGTGCCACCTCGGGGGGGGGAGGGAGTGAGCAGTACTTC. This translates into CATSGGGGSEQYF.

The V and J genes are TRBV12-5 and TRBJ2-3; 8 bases fit TRBD1. The CDR3 sequence is 16 residues long. CDR1 is LGHNT and CDR2 is FRNRAP in the germline V gene. With 2 bases clipped from V and 0 bases from J, the junction kept 4 bases outside the gene matches. The chain's CDR3 is CASGLLRDRSTDTQYF. CDR3 in DNA: TGTGCTAGTGGTTTGCTGCGGGACAGGAGCACAGATACGCAGTATTTT. Using reference TRBV12-5 and TRBJ2-3 for the parts outside the CDR3, the full variable domain is DARVTQTPRHKVTEMGQEVTMRCQPILGHNTVFWYRQTMMQGLELLAYFRNRAPLDDSGMPKDRFSAEMPDATLATLKIQPSEPRDSAVYFCASGLLRDRSTDTQYFGPGTRLTVL.

The rearrangement joins TRBV6-1 to TRBJ2-7, with 16 bases that match TRBD2. The CDR3 has 17 amino acids. Germline loops: CDR1 MNHNS, CDR2 SASEGT. J was trimmed by 1 base and V by 3 bases; bases with no gene match: 3. CDR3 bases: TGTGCCAGCAGTGAGGGACTAGCGGGGGGGCTTTCCTACGAGCAGTACTTC. Encoded protein: CASSEGLAGGLSYEQYF.

The rearrangement joins TRBV24-1 to TRBJ1-2; 7 bases align to TRBD1. The CDR3 consists of 13 residues. The J segment lost 8 bases and the V segment lost 4 bases, leaving 6 bases of the junction unmatched. Germline CDR1 KGHDR, CDR2 SFDVKD. The CDR3 loop reads CATSDQTGTGYTF. For the CDR3, the DNA is TGTGCCACCAGTGACCAGACAGGGACCGGCTACACCTTC.

The CDR3, as DNA: TGCGCCAGCAGCGAAGGAACAGGGGTGGGAGGCTACACCTTC. Amino acid sequence: CASSEGTGVGGYTF. J is TRBJ1-2 and V is TRBV5-1; the match to TRBD1 covers 7 bases. Losses at the gene ends were 4 bases for V and 8 bases for J; bases not matched to a gene: 11. The V gene's germline CDR1 is SGHRS and CDR2 YFSETQ. CDR3 length: 14 residues.

V gene TRBV21-1 combines with J gene TRBJ2-7; the table's D call, TRBD2, has no DNA check behind it. TRBV21-1 is labeled a pseudogene. This CDR3 comprises 17 residues. CDR3 sequence (DNA): TGTGCCAGCAGCAAAGTCTGCCTAGCGGGATGCTCCTACGAGCAGTACTTC. Translation gives CASSKVCLAGCSYEQYF.

The DNA of the CDR3 is TGTGCCAGCAGTTCATGGGGGGTCGATGAGCAGTTCTTC. Amino acids: CASSSWGVDEQFF. The chain couples TRBV12-3 or TRBV12-4 to TRBJ2-1, with a tentative D call TRBD2 (6 bases). V was clipped by 4 bases and J by 8 bases, with 12 bases between them. This CDR3 is 13 amino acids long.

The V call is TRBV3-1 (or the pseudogene TRBV3-2), the J call TRBJ1-4; 8 bases are shared with TRBD1. The CDR3 has 16 amino acids. The V gene's germline CDR1 is LGHDT and CDR2 YNNKEL (reference sequence). J was trimmed by 5 bases and V by 3 bases; bases with no gene match: 8. The CDR3 DNA is TGTGCCAGCAGCCATTTGGCGACAGGGGCGAATGAAAAACTGTTTTTT. It specifies CASSHLATGANEKLFF.

V and J are TRBV25-1 and TRBJ2-2; D is possibly TRBD2 (5 bases). This CDR3 contains 16 residues. Germline V gene lookup returns CDR1 MGHDK and CDR2 SYGVNS. V was cut by 4 bases and J by 4 bases, with 16 bases left in between. CDR3 amino acids: CASSAVGGSSTGELFF. DNA of the CDR3: TGTGCCAGCAGTGCTGTCGGAGGCAGCTCCACCGGGGAGCTGTTTTTT.

The V gene is TRBV10-1, the J gene TRBJ1-1; the match to TRBD1 covers 8 bases. V gave up 2 bases and J gave up 0 bases; unmatched junction bases: 8. CDR1 is WNHNN and CDR2 is SYGVQD in the germline V gene (reference sequence). The CDR3 has 17 amino acids. The CDR3 is CASSEKAGGLLNTEAFF. The CDR3 coding sequence is TGCGCCAGCAGTGAGAAGGCAGGGGGCCTGCTGAACACTGAAGCTTTCTTT.

V is TRBV11-2 and J is TRBJ2-1, with 8 bases aligning to TRBD2. The CDR3 covers 14 residues. Losses at the gene ends were 8 bases for V and 3 bases for J; bases not matched to a gene: 6. From germline, CDR1 is SGHAT and CDR2 FQNNGV. The CDR3 sequence is CASGGGRSYNEQFF. Written as DNA, the CDR3 is TGTGCCAGCGGCGGGGGGCGGAGCTACAATGAGCAGTTCTTC.

V and J are TRBV7-3 and TRBJ2-3, with 8 bases aligning to TRBD2. V was clipped by 5 bases and J by 2 bases; unmatched bases: 15. The CDR3 has 18 residues. CDR1 is SGHTA and CDR2 is FQGTGA in the germline V gene. The CDR3 is CASSLLAVGGASTDTQYF. CDR3 bases: TGTGCCAGCAGCCTACTAGCGGTTGGGGGCGCATCCACAGATACGCAGTATTTT.

This clone has only a few counts. DNA of the CDR3: TGTGCCAGCAGCCTTACGTGGGACAGCTACGAGCAGTACTTC. It translates to CASSLTWDSYEQYF. The chain is built from TRBV7-2 and TRBJ2-7, with 7 nucleotides matching TRBD1. Germline CDR1 and CDR2: SGHTA and FQGNSA. CDR3 length: 14 amino acids. J gave up 3 bases and V 5 bases, and 7 bases lay outside the gene matches.

Only a few counts were recorded for this clone. V usage is TRBV4-1 and J usage is TRBJ2-2; 9 nucleotides align to TRBD1. CDR3 length: 12 amino acids. Losses at the gene ends were 4 bases for V and 11 bases for J; bases not matched to a gene: 2. Germline V gene lookup returns CDR1 MGHRA and CDR2 YSYEKL. The CDR3 reads CASSRGQGELFF. Here the CDR3 DNA reads TGCGCCAGCAGCCGGGGACAGGGTGAGCTGTTTTTT.

V and J are TRBV15 and TRBJ2-1; D perhaps matches TRBD2 (7 bases). Trimming took off 0 bases at V and 4 bases at J, with 22 bases between the two ends. Per the germline V gene, CDR1 is LNHNV and CDR2 is YYDKDF (reference sequence). The CDR3 loop spans 19 amino acids. The chain's CDR3 is CATSRDLGGLAPIYNEQFF. As DNA, the CDR3 is TGTGCCACCAGCAGAGATCTCGGGGGGCTAGCGCCCATATACAATGAGCAGTTCTTC.

The chain recombines TRBV14 with TRBJ1-1; D is perhaps TRBD1 (5 bases). V lost 8 bases and J lost 6, with 16 bases in between. There are 13 residues in the CDR3. The germline gives CDR1 SGHDN, CDR2 FVKESK. In DNA, the CDR3 is TGTGCCAGCGGTAGCGGGACCCGCCCTGAAGCTTTCTTT. It yields the protein CASGSGTRPEAFF.

This chain connects TRBV6-2 or TRBV6-3 to TRBJ2-3; TRBD2 is a possible D gene (5 bases). Germline lookup yields CDR1 MNHEY and CDR2 SVGEGT. This CDR3 is built from 12 residues. V lost 5 bases and J lost 10, with 13 bases in between. The CDR3 region is CASSRDYRSQYF. The CDR3, as DNA: TGTGCCAGCAGTCGCGACTATAGATCGCAGTATTTT.

The CDR3 reads CASSFTDRDNQPQHF. In DNA form, the CDR3 reads TGTGCCAGCAGCTTTACAGACAGAGACAATCAGCCCCAGCATTTT. This rearrangement joins TRBV7-2 to TRBJ1-5, with D perhaps TRBD1 (5 bases). Trimming left V 3 bases short and J 3 bases short, with 12 bases between. The CDR3 runs to 15 residues. Germline CDR1 is SGHTA and CDR2 is FQGNSA.

The V gene is TRBV24-1, the J gene TRBJ2-2, with D possibly being TRBD1 (5 bases). Germline V gene sequence: CDR1 KGHDR, CDR2 SFDVKD. The CDR3 has 14 amino acids. Trimming stripped 5 bases from V and 4 bases from J, with 10 bases between. The CDR3 protein is CATSAQGLTGELFF. As DNA, the CDR3 is TGTGCCACCAGTGCGCAGGGTCTCACCGGGGAGCTGTTTTTT.